The 31 T cell receptor beta chains listed next were all sequenced from one sample in a study of blood T cell repertoires in COVID-19. Some clones are missing from TCRdb's copy, which holds only in-frame ones; the method was immunoSEQ multiplex PCR. The data contain about 62,000 clones, about nine tenths of them singletons. Material: peripheral blood. The origin of the receptors is a woman of 80 years or more with acute or convalescent COVID-19.

The CDR3 spells CASSYLPRYTEAFF. CDR3 bases: TGTGCCAGCAGTTACCTTCCGCGGTACACTGAAGCTTTCTTT. The J gene is TRBJ1-1, the V gene TRBV6-2 or TRBV6-3; D gene unclear. The V and J ends lost 2 bases and 3 bases respectively, with 10 bases between them. The length of the CDR3 is 14 residues. From germline, CDR1 is MNHEY and CDR2 SVGEGT.

This chain joins TRBV5-1 and TRBJ1-1; 8 bases line up with TRBD1. The CDR3 is 14 residues long. In germline, CDR1 is SGHRS, CDR2 YFSETQ. Germline trimming cut 9 bases from V and 4 bases from J; bases unmatched to any gene: 11. CDR3 in DNA: TGCGCCACCAATTGGGCAGGGGGCAGCACTGAAGCTTTCTTT. It is translated as CATNWAGGSTEAFF.

The chain employs TRBV5-1 and TRBJ2-1, with D possibly matching TRBD1 (5 bases). The V and J ends lost 2 bases and 0 bases respectively, with 9 bases between them. The CDR3 loop spans 15 amino acids. Germline lookup yields CDR1 SGHRS and CDR2 YFSETQ. CDR3 sequence (DNA): TGCGCCAGCAGCTTCCGACAGAGCTCCTACAATGAGCAGTTCTTC. This encodes CASSFRQSSYNEQFF.

This chain links TRBV19 with TRBJ1-2, with TRBD1 matching 7 bases. The CDR3 totals 17 residues. Germline CDR1 LNHDA, CDR2 SQIVND (reference sequence). With 5 bases clipped from V and 5 bases from J, the junction kept 17 bases outside the gene matches. The CDR3 sequence is CASSPPDRLGHSYGYTF. The CDR3 region has the DNA TGTGCCAGTAGTCCGCCGGACAGGTTAGGCCACTCGTATGGCTACACCTTC.

The gene calls are TRBV11-2 and TRBJ2-1; perhaps TRBD1 as D (6 bases). The CDR3 extends over 11 amino acids. The germline V gene encodes CDR1 SGHAT and CDR2 FQNNGV. V was cut by 5 bases and J by 14 bases, with 13 bases left in between. The CDR3 is CASSQTGRKFF. The DNA for the CDR3 is TGTGCCAGCAGCCAGACAGGTCGAAAGTTCTTC.

The rearrangement joins TRBV7-2 to TRBJ2-5; TRBD2 matches at 15 bases. Germline trimming cut 7 bases from V and 3 bases from J; bases unmatched to any gene: 3. The CDR3 contains 15 residues. Germline CDR1 and CDR2: SGHTA and FQGNSA. The CDR3 region has the DNA TGTGCCAGCACTTGGACTAGCGGGAGGGAAGAGACCCAGTACTTC. This sequence encodes CASTWTSGREETQYF.

The rearrangement joins TRBV5-4 to TRBJ1-5; TRBD1 aligns across 9 bases. The CDR3 is 16 amino acids. Trimming took 2 bases from V and 1 from J; bases not matched to a gene: 4. Germline V gives CDR1 SGHNT, CDR2 YYREEE (reference sequence). CDR3 sequence reads: CASSLQGAGSNQPQHF. The CDR3 nucleotides are TGTGCCAGCAGCTTACAGGGGGCTGGCAGCAATCAGCCCCAGCATTTT.

This chain links TRBV28 with TRBJ2-2; 7 bases align to TRBD2. The CDR3 totals 13 residues. Germline CDR1 reads MDHEN; CDR2 reads SYDVKM. With V trimmed by 8 bases and J by 3 bases, 3 bases remained unmatched. The CDR3 DNA is TGTGCCAGCGGGAGGGCCGACACCGGGGAGCTGTTTTTT. Its translation is CASGRADTGELFF.

The rearrangement joins TRBV30 to TRBJ1-1; no firm D call. Trimming removed 0 bases at V and 4 bases at J, with 12 bases between. The V gene's germline CDR1 is GTSNPN and CDR2 SVGIG (reference sequence). This CDR3 has 14 amino acids. The CDR3 region has the DNA TGTGCCTGGAGTGTAGGAGGGCCGGCCACTGAAGCTTTCTTT. It specifies CAWSVGGPATEAFF. Drawing the rest from reference TRBV30 and TRBJ1-1, the complete variable domain is SQTIHQWPATLVQPVGSPLSLECTVEGTSNPNLYWYRQAAGRGLQLLFYSVGIGQISSEVPQNLSASRPQDRQFILSSKKLLLSDSGFYLCAWSVGGPATEAFFGQGTRLTVV.

The chain combines TRBV19 with TRBJ1-5; D possibly corresponds to TRBD1 (5 bases). Between the trimmed V and J ends, which lost 5 bases and 7 bases, there was a span of 12 bases. Germline lookup yields CDR1 LNHDA and CDR2 SQIVND (reference sequence). The CDR3 is 13 residues long. The CDR3 region has the DNA TGTGCCAGTAGTCCGCAGGGTGAACAGCCCCAGCATTTT. Amino acid sequence: CASSPQGEQPQHF.

The CDR3 bases are TGTGCCAGCAGCTTAACCGGGACTACCTACAATGAGCAGTTCTTC. Its protein product is CASSLTGTTYNEQFF. The genes are TRBV7-3 and TRBJ2-1; 7 nucleotides match TRBD2. The CDR3 covers 15 residues. The trim removed 0 bases at V and 2 bases at J, leaving 1 base unmatched. Germline-derived CDR1 and CDR2 are SGHTA and FQGTGA. The whole variable domain, filled in from reference TRBV7-3 and TRBJ2-1, reads GAGVSQTPSNKVTEKGKYVELRCDPISGHTALYWYRQSLGQGPEFLIYFQGTGAADDSGLPNDRFFAVRPEGSVSTLKIQRTERGDSAVYLCASSLTGTTYNEQFFGPGTRLTVL.

The genes are TRBV2 and TRBJ2-1, with a weak D call TRBD2 (7 bases). Germline V gene data show CDR1 as SNHLY and CDR2 as FYNNEI. The CDR3 contains 18 residues. Trimming removed 7 bases from V and 2 bases from J, with 24 bases in between. CDR3 DNA sequence: TGTGCCAGCAAACAAAAGGGGGTGATCGGGGGGACCTACAATGAGCAGTTCTTC. Protein: CASKQKGVIGGTYNEQFF.

This chain links TRBV6-4 with TRBJ2-7; 12 bases line up with TRBD2. Germline V gives CDR1 MRHNA, CDR2 SNTAGT. The trim removed 4 bases at V and 1 base at J, leaving 2 bases unmatched. CDR3 length: 15 residues. In DNA, the CDR3 is TGTGCCAGCAGTGCCCTAGCGGGAGGGTCCTACGAGCAGTACTTC. Amino acids: CASSALAGGSYEQYF.

This sequence joins TRBV19 and TRBJ1-2, with D hard to call. V dropped 6 bases and J dropped 4 bases, with 15 bases sitting between them. Germline loops: CDR1 LNHDA, CDR2 SQIVND (reference sequence). This CDR3 has 14 residues. The CDR3 sequence: CASSGGDTVYGYTF. CDR3 sequence (DNA): TGTGCCAGTAGCGGCGGGGATACCGTCTATGGCTACACCTTC.

The chain employs TRBV2 and TRBJ2-3; TRBD2 matches at 8 bases. In germline, CDR1 is SNHLY, CDR2 FYNNEI. Germline trimming cut 1 base from V and 4 bases from J; bases unmatched to any gene: 4. The CDR3 runs 15 residues. The CDR3, as DNA: TGTGCCAGCAGTGAAGAAGCGGGAGTAGCAGATACGCAGTATTTT. Translation: CASSEEAGVADTQYF.

The V call is TRBV19, the J call TRBJ2-3; TRBD2 matches at 7 bases. V dropped 2 bases and J dropped 1; count of bases not matched to a gene: 3. CDR3 length equals 15 residues. The germline V gene encodes CDR1 LNHDA and CDR2 SQIVND (reference sequence). The CDR3 spells CASSIRAGGTDTQYF. As DNA, the CDR3 is TGTGCCAGTAGTATAAGGGCGGGGGGCACAGATACGCAGTATTTT.

The rearrangement joins TRBV5-1 to TRBJ1-2; D remains unclear. Germline V lookup: CDR1 SGHRS, CDR2 YFSETQ. The CDR3 contains 14 residues. With 2 bases removed from V and 8 bases from J, the gap between germline ends came to 16 bases. The CDR3 DNA is TGCGCCAGCAGCTTTTCCCAGAGATATAGCGGCTACACCTTC. As protein: CASSFSQRYSGYTF. The variable domain in full, completed from reference TRBV5-1 and TRBJ1-2, reads KAGVTQTPRYLIKTRGQQVTLSCSPISGHRSVSWYQQTPGQGLQFLFEYFSETQRNKGNFPGRFSGRQFSNSRSEMNVSTLELGDSALYLCASSFSQRYSGYTFGSGTRLTVV.

This clone came up a few times. The chain couples TRBV19 to TRBJ1-2; TRBD1 is a possible D gene (6 bases). Germline CDR1 LNHDA, CDR2 SQIVND (reference sequence). CDR3 length: 14 amino acids. Trimming took 4 bases from V and 6 from J, leaving 15 bases between them. CDR3 region: CASSKVDTGNGYTF. The CDR3 DNA sequence: TGTGCCAGTAGTAAGGTGGATACAGGGAATGGCTACACCTTC.

This clone was counted a few times. This chain connects TRBV6-5 to TRBJ2-1; 12 bases line up with TRBD2. This CDR3 comprises 14 residues. Germline assignment: CDR1 MNHEY and CDR2 SVGAGI. V was pared by 6 bases and J by 6 bases, with 3 bases of the junction left unmatched. As DNA, the CDR3 is TGTGCCAGCAGGTCTAGCGGGGGGGCCAATGAGCAGTTCTTC. Translated, it gives CASRSSGGANEQFF.

The rearrangement joins TRBV5-1 to TRBJ2-7; 8 bases line up with TRBD1. The germline gives CDR1 SGHRS, CDR2 YFSETQ. The length of the CDR3 is 14 residues. The J segment lost 4 bases and the V segment lost 4 bases, leaving 7 bases of the junction unmatched. In nucleotides, the CDR3 is TGCGCCAGCAGCATGGACAGGGAAGAATACGAGCAGTACTTC. It codes for CASSMDREEYEQYF.

The V and J genes are TRBV27 and TRBJ1-5, with D tentatively TRBD1 (6 bases). The germline CDR1 and CDR2 sequences are MNHEY and SMNVEV (reference sequence). The CDR3 runs to 14 residues. Trimming stripped 5 bases from V and 5 bases from J, with 13 bases between. The CDR3 region is CASSRWRQDQPQHF. CDR3 nucleotides: TGTGCCAGCAGTAGGTGGCGACAGGATCAGCCCCAGCATTTT.

The chain uses TRBV5-1 and TRBJ2-1, with a tentative D call TRBD1 (5 bases). V was cut by 4 bases and J by 4 bases, with 9 bases left in between. The length of the CDR3 is 13 residues. Looked up from germline, CDR1 is SGHRS and CDR2 is YFSETQ. The CDR3 region is CASSQDSYNEQFF. For the CDR3, the DNA is TGCGCCAGCAGCCAAGACAGTTACAATGAGCAGTTCTTC. The complete variable domain, with remaining parts taken from reference TRBV5-1 and TRBJ2-1, reads KAGVTQTPRYLIKTRGQQVTLSCSPISGHRSVSWYQQTPGQGLQFLFEYFSETQRNKGNFPGRFSGRQFSNSRSEMNVSTLELGDSALYLCASSQDSYNEQFFGPGTRLTVL.

The chain links TRBV5-1 to TRBJ1-1; D gene ambiguous. V gave up 6 bases and J gave up 1 base, with 16 bases separating them. The CDR3 has 15 amino acids. Germline V gives CDR1 SGHRS, CDR2 YFSETQ. The CDR3 region has the DNA TGCGCCAGCACATACCCGACTGACGGGAACACTGAAGCTTTCTTT. This gives the protein CASTYPTDGNTEAFF.

The rearrangement uses TRBV10-3 and TRBJ2-5; D remains ambiguous. The germline V gene encodes CDR1 ENHRY and CDR2 SYGVKD. Trimming removed 6 bases at V and 5 bases at J, with 7 bases between. The CDR3 runs 11 residues. The CDR3 sequence is CAIRNMETQYF. DNA of the CDR3: TGTGCCATCAGAAATATGGAGACCCAGTACTTC.

Here the CDR3 reads CASSLLGQGARSTEAFF. The CDR3 nucleotides are TGTGCCAGCAGCTTGTTGGGACAGGGGGCTCGGAGCACTGAAGCTTTCTTT. The chain is built from TRBV5-4 and TRBJ1-1; 12 bases agree with TRBD1. Trimming cost V 1 base and J 4 bases; bases outside gene matches: 8. This CDR3 contains 17 residues. CDR1 is SGHNT and CDR2 is YYREEE in the germline V gene (reference sequence).

This clone is medium-sized. The chain combines TRBV28 with TRBJ2-5, with 7 nucleotides matching TRBD1. V was pared by 5 bases and J by 9 bases, with 6 bases of the junction left unmatched. The CDR3 is 12 amino acids. The germline CDR1 and CDR2 sequences are MDHEN and SYDVKM. The DNA of the CDR3 is TGTGCCAGCAGTCTGGGACAGTGGGCCCAGTACTTC. Translated, it gives CASSLGQWAQYF.

This chain uses TRBV7-3 with TRBJ1-6, with a possible D match to TRBD1 (5 bases). In germline, CDR1 is SGHTA, CDR2 FQGTGA. The CDR3 has 14 residues. Trimming shortened V by 2 bases and J by 9 bases, and 11 bases separated the two germline ends. CDR3 sequence: CASSLGTGGSPLHF. The CDR3 DNA sequence: TGTGCCAGCAGCTTAGGAACAGGTGGTTCACCCCTCCACTTT.

This chain's CDR3 is CASSQRAPPPNEKLFF. The CDR3 nucleotides read TGCGCCAGCAGCCAGCGGGCTCCCCCCCCTAATGAAAAACTGTTTTTT. The rearrangement uses TRBV4-3 and TRBJ1-4, with no clear D. Between the trimmed V and J ends, which lost 3 bases and 3 bases, there was a span of 14 bases. Germline V gives CDR1 LGHNA, CDR2 YSLEER. The CDR3 contains 16 residues.

The genes are TRBV29-1 and TRBJ1-1, with a tentative D call TRBD1 (6 bases). The germline V gene encodes CDR1 SQVTM and CDR2 ANQGSEA. The CDR3 extends over 13 amino acids. Trimming took off 1 base at V and 8 bases at J, with 14 bases between the two ends. The CDR3 DNA sequence: TGCAGCGTTGAAGTTGGGGGGGGCCCCGAAGCTTTCTTT. It encodes CSVEVGGGPEAFF.

This clone has a single count. The gene calls are TRBV2 and TRBJ2-1, with 8 positions matching TRBD2. Germline V gene sequence: CDR1 SNHLY, CDR2 FYNNEI. This CDR3 region has 15 residues. V lost 6 bases and J lost 7; bases outside the gene matches: 11. CDR3 DNA: TGTGCCAGCAGGGGGCCCGGGACTAGACGGAATGAGCAGTTCTTC. It is translated as CASRGPGTRRNEQFF.

This chain uses TRBV27 with TRBJ2-1; D unresolved. With 1 base removed from V and 0 bases from J, the gap between germline ends came to 13 bases. This CDR3 contains 17 residues. CDR1 and CDR2 from the germline V gene are MNHEY and SMNVEV (reference sequence). The CDR3 protein is CASSLWLGVSSYNEQFF. The CDR3 region has the DNA TGTGCCAGCAGTTTATGGTTAGGAGTAAGCTCCTACAATGAGCAGTTCTTC.